This T cell receptor beta chain was documented in a study of shared clonotypes between healthy human individuals. Study at large: A donor's plate count was three for CD4 naive and three for CD4 memory; CD8 naive had two and CD8 memory one.

V lost 1 base, J lost 6 bases, and 5 bases stayed unmatched. The CDR3 covers 15 residues. In germline, CDR1 is SEHNR, CDR2 FQNEAQ (reference sequence). Points from the study as a whole: Relative to their counterparts shared across all four donors, non-shared clonotypes exhibited diminished generation probabilities.

A remark on this clone: The antigen is unknown.

Donors had no recently reported acute infections or vaccinations and were HIV-negative. The table came from immunoSEQ multiplex PCR; TCRdb's copy has only in-frame clones and leaves some out. The sample contains millions of clones, 90% to 95% of which appear only once. The V and J genes are TRBV7-9 and TRBJ1-5, with TRBD1 identical over 8 bases. This TCR derives from a young man in good health. Some clones in this sample may be carry-over from other donors' samples. The specimen was naive CD4+ T cells from PBMCs. The subset here: CD45RA+ positively selected. The CDR3 protein is CASSLDDRGVQPQHF. CDR3 in DNA: TGTGCCAGCAGCTTAGACGACAGGGGTGTTCAGCCCCAGCATTTT.